This T cell receptor (beta chain) was captured in a study of response to subunit inactivated influenza vaccine. Study findings and constraints: Each seasonal flu vaccination may recruit only limited new T cells, authors suggested.

V was shortened by 3 bases and J by 1 base, with 12 bases between the two germline ends. This CDR3 spans 15 amino acids. Germline V gives CDR1 LGHNA, CDR2 YSLEER. TCRdb re-derived calls from the RT-PCR reads in MiXCR, one entry per CDR3 protein. The table has 300,000 to 350,000 distinct CDR3 sequences, 20% to 25% seen once. On this clonotype: The antigen is undetermined.

The origin of this receptor is a man aged 45 to 70 who received an inactivated influenza vaccine. The V and J genes are TRBV4-3 and TRBJ1-1, with D unclear. Sequencing used PBMCs from blood, obtained less than 22 months after vaccination. Written as DNA, the CDR3 is TGCGCCAGCAGCCACCTCATGCGGGGGAACACTGAAGCTTTCTTT. Protein: CASSHLMRGNTEAFF.